This TCR beta chain was obtained from a study of blood T cell repertoires in COVID-19. At the level of the study: Some COVID-19 samples were acute and others convalescent; all came from the United States, Italy and Spain.

The V gene lost 4 bases and the J gene lost 6 bases, with 9 bases spanning the gap. There are 12 residues in the CDR3. Germline loops: CDR1 MDHEN, CDR2 SYDVKM. Authors' methods: Nucleated cell number was recorded as an estimate derived from reference gene primer amplification. Some clones are missing from TCRdb's copy, which holds only in-frame ones; the method was immunoSEQ multiplex PCR. From that table come the V and J calls and clone size; the DNA was used to work out D and trimming. The table lists 90,000 to 120,000 clones, 82% of them singletons. The sample consisted of peripheral blood. The clonotype comes from a man aged 55-75 years with acute or convalescent COVID-19. V is TRBV28 and J is TRBJ1-1, with D unresolved. The DNA for the CDR3 is TGTGCCAGCAGTTCGAGCGCGGCTGAAGCTTTCTTT. As protein: CASSSSAAEAFF. Complete variable domain (other parts from reference TRBV28 and TRBJ1-1): DVKVTQSSRYLVKRTGEKVFLECVQDMDHENMFWYRQDPGLGLRLIYFSYDVKMKEKGDIPEGYSVSREKKERFSLILESASTNQTSMYLCASSSSAAEAFFGQGTRLTVV.